The 18 T cell receptor beta chains given below trace back to one sample, sequenced in a study of graft-versus-host responses after intestinal transplantation. Sequenced by immunoSEQ multiplex PCR; TCRdb stores in-frame clones only, minus some. Among 95,000 to 150,000 clones listed, approximately 95% were seen once. Antigens of these TCRs are unknown. The input for sequencing was unstimulated CD4+ T cells sorted from spleen or lymph node cells, taken before intestinal transplant. These TCRs come from a human donor who received an intestinal transplant.

The chain is built from TRBV6-6 and TRBJ2-3; maybe TRBD2 (5 bases). The CDR3 has 15 amino acids. V lost 2 bases and J lost 3, with 12 bases in between. Germline V gene sequence: CDR1 MNHNY, CDR2 SVGAGI (reference sequence). As DNA, the CDR3 is TGTGCCAGCAGTTACGGCGAGGGTTCTACAGATACGCAGTATTTT. Its protein product is CASSYGEGSTDTQYF.

The chain joins TRBV11-3 to TRBJ2-2; D is possibly TRBD2 (5 bases). This CDR3 has 15 residues. Trimming took off 0 bases at V and 4 bases at J, with 9 bases between the two ends. Germline CDR1 is SGHNT and CDR2 is YENEEA. CDR3 in amino acids: CASSLDPLATGELFF. In DNA form, the CDR3 reads TGTGCCAGCAGCTTAGACCCCCTAGCCACCGGGGAGCTGTTTTTT.

V is TRBV6-5 and J is TRBJ2-7, with TRBD2 as a possible D gene (6 bases). Looked up from germline, CDR1 is MNHEY and CDR2 is SVGAGI. The CDR3 length is 14 residues. V was shortened by 5 bases and J by 2 bases, with 13 bases between the two germline ends. CDR3 sequence: CASSGGTKTYEQYF. CDR3 DNA: TGTGCCAGCAGTGGGGGGACGAAGACCTACGAGCAGTACTTC.

The chain employs TRBV7-9 and TRBJ2-5; 9 nucleotides agree with TRBD2. This CDR3 comprises 18 residues. Germline V gene sequence: CDR1 SEHNR, CDR2 FQNEAQ (reference sequence). Trimming cost V 3 bases and J 2 bases; bases outside gene matches: 13. The CDR3 nucleotides read TGTGCCAGCAGCTTCGGTCTAGCTAGCGGGATAGGGCAAGAGACCCAGTACTTC. It yields the protein CASSFGLASGIGQETQYF.

This rearrangement joins TRBV7-2 to TRBJ2-1; D is uncertain. Germline CDR1 SGHTA, CDR2 FQGNSA. V was clipped by 5 bases and J by 2 bases, with 16 bases between them. This CDR3 region has 16 residues. This chain's CDR3 is CASSHYREPAYNEQFF. The CDR3 DNA sequence: TGTGCCAGCAGCCATTATAGAGAACCTGCCTACAATGAGCAGTTCTTC. The complete variable domain, with remaining parts taken from reference TRBV7-2 and TRBJ2-1, reads GAGVSQSPSNKVTEKGKDVELRCDPISGHTALYWYRQSLGQGLEFLIYFQGNSAPDKSGLPSDRFSAERTGGSVSTLTIQRTQQEDSAVYLCASSHYREPAYNEQFFGPGTRLTVL.

V and J are TRBV7-9 and TRBJ2-1, with 9 bases identical to TRBD1. CDR1 SEHNR and CDR2 FQNEAQ come from the germline V gene (reference sequence). This CDR3 is 15 amino acids long. Trimming took 5 bases from V and 4 from J; bases not matched to a gene: 6. This CDR3 is CASSEQGARYNEQFF. In nucleotides, the CDR3 is TGTGCCAGCAGCGAACAGGGGGCGCGGTACAATGAGCAGTTCTTC.

The rearrangement uses TRBV5-8 and TRBJ2-5; no firm D call. Trimming stripped 3 bases from V and 2 bases from J, with 20 bases between. This CDR3 contains 17 residues. Germline CDR1 SGHTS, CDR2 YDEGEE. The CDR3 DNA reads TGTGCCAGCAGCTATGGGAAAATCGGCGTCGGACAAGAGACCCAGTACTTC. It is translated as CASSYGKIGVGQETQYF.

J is TRBJ2-5 and V is TRBV30; D call uncertain. The CDR3 covers 12 residues. V was trimmed by 2 bases and J by 3 bases, leaving 7 bases between them. Germline V lookup: CDR1 GTSNPN, CDR2 SVGIG (reference sequence). For the CDR3, the DNA is TGTGCCTGGAGTCCCTGGGAAGAGACCCAGTACTTC. It codes for CAWSPWEETQYF.

The CDR3 reads CAWGRQGEQYF. CDR3 DNA: TGTGCCTGGGGGCGCCAAGGCGAGCAGTACTTC. The rearrangement uses TRBV30 and TRBJ2-7; D gene ambiguous. The CDR3 is 11 residues long. Germline values: CDR1 GTSNPN, CDR2 SVGIG (reference sequence). Trimming shortened V by 5 bases and J by 6 bases, and 11 bases separated the two germline ends. Full variable domain (outside the CDR3, taken from reference TRBV30 and TRBJ2-7): SQTIHQWPATLVQPVGSPLSLECTVEGTSNPNLYWYRQAAGRGLQLLFYSVGIGQISSEVPQNLSASRPQDRQFILSSKKLLLSDSGFYLCAWGRQGEQYFGPGTRLTVT.

This clone is a singleton in its sample. This chain links TRBV27 with TRBJ2-1; 15 bases match TRBD2. Germline assignment: CDR1 MNHEY and CDR2 SMNVEV (reference sequence). This CDR3 is 16 amino acids long. Germline trimming cut 5 bases from V and 7 bases from J; bases unmatched to any gene: 6. The CDR3 spells CASSQWTSGRGNEQFF. In nucleotides, the CDR3 is TGTGCCAGCAGTCAGTGGACTAGCGGGAGGGGTAATGAGCAGTTCTTC.

V and J are TRBV2 and TRBJ1-1; TRBD1 matches 7 bases. The CDR3 consists of 14 residues. The V gene end was trimmed by 7 bases and the J gene end by 1 base; junction bases not matched to a gene: 6. Germline-derived CDR1 and CDR2 are SNHLY and FYNNEI. CDR3 DNA sequence: TGTGCCAGCACCAGGACAGGATCGAACACTGAAGCTTTCTTT. Amino acid sequence: CASTRTGSNTEAFF.

The CDR3 is CASSPRLAGGADTQYF. CDR3 in DNA: TGTGCCAGCAGCCCCCGACTAGCGGGAGGGGCAGATACGCAGTATTTT. The rearrangement joins TRBV9 to TRBJ2-3; the match to TRBD2 covers 14 bases. Looked up from germline, CDR1 is SGDLS and CDR2 is YYNGEE. The CDR3 has 16 amino acids. Trimming removed 4 bases from V and 4 bases from J; junction bases left unmatched: 5.

This chain links TRBV5-4 with TRBJ1-1; tentative D call: TRBD1 (5 bases). The CDR3 has 13 residues. V was shortened by 7 bases and J by 4 bases, with 14 bases between the two germline ends. Germline CDR1 reads SGHNT; CDR2 reads YYREEE (reference sequence). The CDR3 reads CASRQSGGTEAFF. As DNA, the CDR3 is TGTGCCAGCCGACAAAGCGGGGGCACTGAAGCTTTCTTT.

V and J are TRBV20-1 and TRBJ2-7; D ambiguous. The germline V gene encodes CDR1 DFQATT and CDR2 SNEGSKA (reference sequence). V lost 5 bases and J 10 bases, leaving 12 bases between the germline ends. This CDR3 comprises 10 residues. CDR3 in DNA: TGCAGTGCTTTCTCCAACGTCCAGTACTTC. Its translation: CSAFSNVQYF.

The chain employs TRBV7-3 and TRBJ2-1; 7 bases line up with TRBD2. The germline V gene encodes CDR1 SGHTA and CDR2 FQGTGA. Germline trimming cut 5 bases from V and 2 bases from J; bases unmatched to any gene: 3. This CDR3 is 14 amino acids long. CDR3: CASSSGNTYNEQFF. The CDR3 nucleotides read TGTGCCAGCAGCAGCGGGAACACCTACAATGAGCAGTTCTTC.

The V gene is TRBV28, the J gene TRBJ1-4, with TRBD1 matching 9 bases. Germline CDR1 MDHEN, CDR2 SYDVKM. CDR3 length equals 15 residues. V was pared by 10 bases and J by 5 bases, with 11 bases of the junction left unmatched. CDR3 DNA: TGTGCCACCACACTCATGGACAGGGGAAATGAAAAACTGTTTTTT. Its translation is CATTLMDRGNEKLFF.

This clone came up a few times. The V and J genes are TRBV19 and TRBJ2-7, with D perhaps TRBD2 (6 bases). The CDR3 loop spans 12 amino acids. CDR1 is LNHDA and CDR2 is SQIVND in the germline V gene (reference sequence). CDR3 bases: TGTGCGGCGGGGAGGCTTACCTACGAGCAGTACTTC. The encoded protein is CAAGRLTYEQYF.

This chain uses TRBV28 with TRBJ2-7; TRBD2 matches 15 bases. Losses at the gene ends were 5 bases for V and 7 bases for J; bases not matched to a gene: 6. The CDR3 is 15 residues long. Germline V gene data show CDR1 as MDHEN and CDR2 as SYDVKM. CDR3 sequence reads: CASSPGTSGRKEQYF. The CDR3, as DNA: TGTGCCAGCAGTCCCGGGACTAGCGGGAGGAAGGAGCAGTACTTC.